A single sample is the source of the 27 T cell receptor beta chains below, sequenced in a study of OX40 agonist ivuxolimab in advanced cancers. Method: immunoSEQ multiplex PCR; TCRdb's copy keeps in-frame clones and lacks some. The sample lists over 30,000 clones; about four fifths were seen once. This material consisted of CD4+ or CD8+ T cells sorted from blood, taken in a trial of the OX40 agonist ivuxolimab. Receptor source: an adult with an advanced solid tumor such as melanoma, head and neck, liver or kidney cancer.

This chain uses TRBV21-1 with TRBJ2-7; the D call TRBD2 from the table was never checked on the DNA. TRBV21-1 is deemed a pseudogene. The CDR3 is 16 amino acids. The CDR3 DNA follows: TGTGCCAGCAGCGCAAACGCAGCTAGCGGGAGATACGAGCAGTACTTC. Protein sequence: CASSANAASGRYEQYF.

The CDR3 DNA reads TGTGCCAGCTCACCAAGACAGACTATGGGTAATGAGCAGTTCTTC. Its protein product is CASSPRQTMGNEQFF. The chain is built from TRBV18 and TRBJ2-1; tentatively, D is TRBD1 or TRBD2 (5 bases each). The germline V gene encodes CDR1 KGHSH and CDR2 LQKENI. CDR3 size: 15 residues. V was cut by 2 bases and J by 7 bases, with 15 bases left in between.

The CDR3 spells CASRGRVASPEQYF. CDR3 in DNA: TGTGCCAGCAGGGGCAGGGTGGCTAGCCCTGAGCAGTACTTC. This chain connects TRBV6-6 to TRBJ2-7, with D perhaps TRBD1 or TRBD2 (5 bases each). The CDR3 spans 14 residues. Trimming pared 6 bases from V and 7 bases from J, leaving 19 bases between. Germline V gives CDR1 MNHNY, CDR2 SVGAGI (reference sequence).

The chain employs TRBV28 and TRBJ1-1; the D gene is possibly TRBD1 (6 bases). The CDR3 has 15 residues. Germline V gene sequence: CDR1 MDHEN, CDR2 SYDVKM. V shed 4 bases and J shed 2 bases, with 14 bases lying between them. The CDR3 reads CASSSGTPINTEAFF. The CDR3 nucleotides read TGTGCCAGCAGTTCCGGGACACCAATTAACACTGAAGCTTTCTTT. The variable domain in full, completed from reference TRBV28 and TRBJ1-1, reads DVKVTQSSRYLVKRTGEKVFLECVQDMDHENMFWYRQDPGLGLRLIYFSYDVKMKEKGDIPEGYSVSREKKERFSLILESASTNQTSMYLCASSSGTPINTEAFFGQGTRLTVV.

The chain uses TRBV6-1 and TRBJ1-1, with TRBD1 matching 7 bases. The CDR3 covers 13 residues. Germline V CDR1 and CDR2: MNHNS, SASEGT. After removal of 0 bases from V and 10 bases from J, the junction contained 5 bases not matched to a gene. CDR3 in DNA: TGTGCCAGCAGTGAAGCGCAGGGGGGGGCAGCTTTCTTT. It specifies CASSEAQGGAAFF.

The chain recombines TRBV7-9 with TRBJ2-5, with TRBD1 matching over 9 bases. The CDR3 has 15 residues. Germline values: CDR1 SEHNR, CDR2 FQNEAQ (reference sequence). V was pared by 3 bases and J by 5 bases, with 7 bases of the junction left unmatched. The CDR3, as DNA: TGTGCCAGCAGCTTCCGGGACAGGGCTGGGGAGACCCAGTACTTC. This encodes CASSFRDRAGETQYF.

The chain uses TRBV5-1 and TRBJ2-6; no definite D call. Deletions cut 7 bases from V and 1 base from J, with 9 bases between. Germline CDR1 SGHRS, CDR2 YFSETQ. The CDR3 spans 14 residues. The CDR3 DNA sequence: TGCGCCAGCTTTGAGTTTTCTGGGGCCAACGTCCTGACTTTC. Translation: CASFEFSGANVLTF. Supplemented by reference TRBV5-1 and TRBJ2-6, the full variable domain reads KAGVTQTPRYLIKTRGQQVTLSCSPISGHRSVSWYQQTPGQGLQFLFEYFSETQRNKGNFPGRFSGRQFSNSRSEMNVSTLELGDSALYLCASFEFSGANVLTFGAGSRLTVL.

V and J are TRBV30 and TRBJ2-1; weak D call: TRBD2 (6 bases). Germline CDR1 GTSNPN, CDR2 SVGIG (reference sequence). The CDR3 consists of 15 residues. Trimming stripped 0 bases from V and 3 bases from J, with 12 bases between. The CDR3 spells CAWSVRKAGYNEQFF. The DNA for the CDR3 is TGTGCCTGGAGTGTACGGAAAGCGGGCTACAATGAGCAGTTCTTC.

The chain links TRBV5-5 to TRBJ1-5; D may be TRBD1 (6 bases). Germline V lookup: CDR1 SGHKS, CDR2 YYEKEE (reference sequence). Trimming removed 4 bases at V and 1 base at J, with 15 bases between. The CDR3 runs 16 residues. CDR3 coding DNA: TGTGCCAGCAGCAGGGGGGACATTCTAAGCAATCAGCCCCAGCATTTT. Translated: CASSRGDILSNQPQHF. The whole variable domain, remainder taken from reference TRBV5-5 and TRBJ1-5, is DAGVTQSPTHLIKTRGQQVTLRCSPISGHKSVSWYQQVLGQGPQFIFQYYEKEERGRGNFPDRFSARQFPNYSSELNVNALLLGDSALYLCASSRGDILSNQPQHFGDGTRLSIL.

This chain links TRBV27 with TRBJ1-6, with 7 bases matching TRBD1. Per the germline V gene, CDR1 is MNHEY and CDR2 is SMNVEV (reference sequence). The ends lost 5 bases at V and 4 bases at J; junction bases unmatched: 2. This CDR3 region has 14 residues. The CDR3 reads CASSRDSYNSPLHF. The CDR3 DNA follows: TGTGCCAGCAGTCGGGACAGTTATAATTCACCCCTCCACTTT.

The J gene is TRBJ1-1, the V gene TRBV7-9; D is undetermined. The V end was cut by 5 bases, the J end by 0 bases, with 16 bases between. The CDR3 covers 16 residues. Looked up from germline, CDR1 is SEHNR and CDR2 is FQNEAQ (reference sequence). CDR3 residues: CASSPLGGFLNTEAFF. For the CDR3, the DNA is TGTGCCAGCAGCCCTTTAGGAGGGTTCTTGAACACTGAAGCTTTCTTT.

This chain connects TRBV4-3 to TRBJ1-6; D is unresolved. Germline-derived CDR1 and CDR2 are LGHNA and YSLEER. The CDR3 covers 15 residues. The ends were cut back, 1 base at V and 11 bases at J, with 15 bases in the middle. The CDR3 region is CASSQVDHPSAPLHF. As DNA, the CDR3 is TGCGCCAGCAGCCAAGTGGATCATCCTAGCGCACCCCTCCACTTT.

The chain has TRBV11-2 and TRBJ1-5, with a tentative D call TRBD1 (5 bases). The V gene lost 4 bases and the J gene lost 0 bases, with 10 bases spanning the gap. In germline, CDR1 is SGHAT, CDR2 FQNNGV. The CDR3 loop spans 15 amino acids. DNA for the CDR3: TGTGCCAGCAGCTCCGGGGGAAATAGCAATCAGCCCCAGCATTTT. It specifies CASSSGGNSNQPQHF.

The chain links TRBV5-6 to TRBJ1-2, with TRBD1 matching over 7 bases. Unmatched junction bases numbered 9, after V lost 0 bases and J lost 4 bases. The CDR3 is 16 residues long. CDR1 is SGHDT and CDR2 is YYEEEE in the germline V gene. The CDR3 DNA reads TGTGCCAGCAGCTTGGATACAGGGGCCGCCGTCTATGGCTACACCTTC. It codes for CASSLDTGAAVYGYTF.

This chain uses TRBV10-1 with TRBJ1-5, with 9 nucleotides matching TRBD1. V shed 2 bases, J shed 4 bases, and the junction held 6 bases outside the gene matches. The germline V gene encodes CDR1 WNHNN and CDR2 SYGVQD (reference sequence). The CDR3 has 16 amino acids. This chain's CDR3 is CASSEEDRGPNQPQHF. CDR3 coding DNA: TGCGCCAGCAGTGAGGAGGACAGGGGACCTAATCAGCCCCAGCATTTT.

This rearrangement joins TRBV7-9 to TRBJ1-1; the D gene is possibly TRBD1 (6 bases). The CDR3 runs 14 residues. The V end lost 4 bases, the J end lost 2 bases, and 11 bases lay between the germline ends. The germline gives CDR1 SEHNR, CDR2 FQNEAQ (reference sequence). The CDR3 reads CASSSQGTNTEAFF. The DNA for the CDR3 is TGTGCCAGCAGCTCACAGGGTACAAACACTGAAGCTTTCTTT.

The V gene is TRBV7-2, the J gene TRBJ1-1; no definite D call. The V gene's germline CDR1 is SGHTA and CDR2 FQGNSA. CDR3 length equals 14 residues. V was cut by 2 bases and J by 5 bases, with 12 bases left in between. In DNA, the CDR3 is TGTGCCAGCAGCTTAAGCCCAGGAGCAACTGAAGCTTTCTTT. Translation gives CASSLSPGATEAFF.

A few counts support this clone. The V gene is TRBV7-2, the J gene TRBJ2-5, with a tentative D call TRBD2 (5 bases). Trimming shortened V by 3 bases and J by 2 bases, and 7 bases separated the two germline ends. Germline V gene lookup returns CDR1 SGHTA and CDR2 FQGNSA. The CDR3 runs 13 residues. The CDR3 bases are TGTGCCAGCAGCTTTTGGGAGCAAGAGACCCAGTACTTC. Translating it yields CASSFWEQETQYF. The full variable domain, rest sourced from reference TRBV7-2 and TRBJ2-5, is GAGVSQSPSNKVTEKGKDVELRCDPISGHTALYWYRQSLGQGLEFLIYFQGNSAPDKSGLPSDRFSAERTGGSVSTLTIQRTQQEDSAVYLCASSFWEQETQYFGPGTRLLVL.

This clone was found a few times. DNA for the CDR3: TGTGCCAGCAGCCCCGGGACGGAGACCTACGAGCAGTACTTC. This codes for CASSPGTETYEQYF. This chain connects TRBV7-9 to TRBJ2-7; D is tentatively TRBD1 or TRBD2 (5 bases each). Trimming stripped 5 bases from V and 2 bases from J, with 13 bases between. CDR3 length: 14 residues. Germline CDR1 is SEHNR and CDR2 is FQNEAQ (reference sequence). Complete variable domain (other parts from reference TRBV7-9 and TRBJ2-7): DTGVSQNPRHKITKRGQNVTFRCDPISEHNRLYWYRQTLGQGPEFLTYFQNEAQLEKSRLLSDRFSAERPKGSFSTLEIQRTEQGDSAMYLCASSPGTETYEQYFGPGTRLTVT.

The rearrangement joins TRBV30 to TRBJ2-7; possible D gene TRBD2, 6 bases. The CDR3 loop spans 13 amino acids. The germline gives CDR1 GTSNPN, CDR2 SVGIG (reference sequence). V shed 4 bases and J shed 0 bases, with 10 bases lying between them. CDR3 in amino acids: CAWNRGSSYEQYF. The DNA of the CDR3 is TGTGCCTGGAACCGGGGGAGCTCCTACGAGCAGTACTTC.

The genes are TRBV19 and TRBJ2-6; no firm D call. V lost 5 bases and J 4 bases, leaving 9 bases between the germline ends. The CDR3 has 14 residues. In germline, CDR1 is LNHDA, CDR2 SQIVND (reference sequence). CDR3 residues: CASSSPTGANVLTF. The CDR3 bases are TGTGCCAGTAGTTCCCCTACCGGGGCCAACGTCCTGACTTTC.

J is TRBJ1-6 and V is TRBV7-2, with D unclear. This CDR3 comprises 14 residues. Germline V gene data show CDR1 as SGHTA and CDR2 as FQGNSA. V shed 5 bases and J shed 5 bases, with 10 bases lying between them. CDR3 nucleotides: TGTGCCAGCAGCCCCCGGGCTAATAATTCACCCCTCCACTTT. Amino acids: CASSPRANNSPLHF.

J is TRBJ1-6 and V is TRBV14, with D maybe TRBD1 (5 bases). The length of the CDR3 is 15 residues. CDR1 is SGHDN and CDR2 is FVKESK in the germline V gene. The V and J ends lost 5 bases and 4 bases respectively, with 12 bases between them. CDR3 coding DNA: TGTGCCAGCAGCGAAGTTAAGGGGTATAATTCACCCCTCCACTTT. Amino acids: CASSEVKGYNSPLHF.

V and J are TRBV19 and TRBJ2-7; D is possibly TRBD1 or TRBD2 (5 bases each). Germline loops: CDR1 LNHDA, CDR2 SQIVND (reference sequence). The CDR3 runs to 14 residues. Deletions cut 3 bases from V and 2 bases from J, with 11 bases between. The CDR3 reads CASSMGTAAYEQYF. In DNA, the CDR3 is TGTGCCAGTAGTATGGGGACGGCCGCCTACGAGCAGTACTTC.

The chain uses TRBV7-3 and TRBJ1-1; D is undetermined. Trimming took off 2 bases at V and 2 bases at J, with 21 bases between the two ends. Germline V gives CDR1 SGHTA, CDR2 FQGTGA. CDR3 length: 18 residues. For the CDR3, the DNA is TGTGCCAGCAGCTTATTAGGGCCAAAAGAGGGAATCAACACTGAAGCTTTCTTT. Its protein product is CASSLLGPKEGINTEAFF.

This chain links TRBV21-1 with TRBJ1-1; TRBD1 is the table's D call, not checked against the DNA. TRBV21-1 is marked as a pseudogene. CDR3 length: 18 residues. CDR3 nucleotides: TGTGCCAGCAGCATCTGGACAGGGGGCGCCTTCTGGGCCACTGAAGCTTTCTTT. Translating gives CASSIWTGGAFWATEAFF.

V is TRBV18 and J is TRBJ1-2; TRBD1 aligns across 7 bases. The V segment lost 6 bases and the J segment 1 base; nucleotides outside the gene matches: 8. The CDR3 has 15 residues. Germline CDR1 is KGHSH and CDR2 is LQKENI. The CDR3: CASSPLQGINYGYTF. For the CDR3, the DNA is TGTGCCAGCTCCCCCTTACAGGGGATTAACTATGGCTACACCTTC.